This TCR beta chain stems from a study of blood T cell repertoires in COVID-19. Background on the study: The analysed material was cDNA or gDNA that came from T cells, B-cell-depleted T cells, or PBMCs.

V was clipped by 5 bases and J by 5 bases; unmatched bases: 5. Germline V gene sequence: CDR1 SGHAT, CDR2 FQNNGV. This CDR3 region has 16 residues. This clone was counted between two and nine times. Per the original data handling: Counts of nucleated cells, estimated from reference gene primer amplification, were obtained. The data were produced by immunoSEQ multiplex PCR, yet TCRdb's version contains in-frame clones alone and is incomplete. The V and J calls and clone size are taken from that table; D and trimming were inferred from the DNA. The sample has 150,000 to 200,000 clones; 75% to 90% are singletons.

Sequenced input: peripheral blood. The receptor comes from a woman aged 60-70 years with acute or convalescent COVID-19. V usage is TRBV11-2 and J usage is TRBJ2-1, with 14 bases that match TRBD2. CDR3 protein: CASSAQGLAGDNEQFF. The CDR3 region has the DNA TGTGCCAGCAGCGCTCAGGGACTAGCGGGAGACAATGAGCAGTTCTTC.